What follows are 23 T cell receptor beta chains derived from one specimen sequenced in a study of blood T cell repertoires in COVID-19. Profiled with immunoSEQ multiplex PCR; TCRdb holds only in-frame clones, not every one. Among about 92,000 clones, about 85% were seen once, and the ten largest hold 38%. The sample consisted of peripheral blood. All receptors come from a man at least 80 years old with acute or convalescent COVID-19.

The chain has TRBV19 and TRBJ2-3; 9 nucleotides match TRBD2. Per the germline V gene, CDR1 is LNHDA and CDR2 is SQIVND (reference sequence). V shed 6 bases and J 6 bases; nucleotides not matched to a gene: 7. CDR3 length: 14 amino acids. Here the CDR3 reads CASSPRGGYDTQYF. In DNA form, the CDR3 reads TGTGCCAGTAGCCCGCGGGGGGGCTACGATACGCAGTATTTT.

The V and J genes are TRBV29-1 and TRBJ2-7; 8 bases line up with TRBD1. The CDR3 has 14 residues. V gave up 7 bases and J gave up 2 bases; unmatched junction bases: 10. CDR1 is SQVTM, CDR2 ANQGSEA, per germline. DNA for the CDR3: TGCAGCGGTGGGGGGACAGGCGATACCTACGAGCAGTACTTC. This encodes CSGGGTGDTYEQYF.

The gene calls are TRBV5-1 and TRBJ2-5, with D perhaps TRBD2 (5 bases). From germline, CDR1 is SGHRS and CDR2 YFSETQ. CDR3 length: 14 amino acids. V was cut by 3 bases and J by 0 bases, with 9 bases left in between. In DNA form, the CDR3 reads TGCGCCAGCAGCTCGGGGTCGTACCAAGAGACCCAGTACTTC. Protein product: CASSSGSYQETQYF.

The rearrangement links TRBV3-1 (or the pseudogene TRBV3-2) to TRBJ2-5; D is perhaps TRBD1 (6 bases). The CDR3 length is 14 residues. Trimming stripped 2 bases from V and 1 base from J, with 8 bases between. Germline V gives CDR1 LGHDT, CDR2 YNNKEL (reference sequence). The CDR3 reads CASSQRGGQETQYF. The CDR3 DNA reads TGTGCCAGCAGCCAACGAGGGGGCCAAGAGACCCAGTACTTC.

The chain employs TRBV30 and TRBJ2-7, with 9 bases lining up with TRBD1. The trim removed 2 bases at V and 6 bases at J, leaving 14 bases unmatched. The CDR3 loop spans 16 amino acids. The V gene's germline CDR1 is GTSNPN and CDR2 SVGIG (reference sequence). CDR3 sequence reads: CAWSPPFWTGVSEQYF. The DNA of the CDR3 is TGTGCCTGGAGTCCACCTTTTTGGACAGGGGTAAGCGAGCAGTACTTC.

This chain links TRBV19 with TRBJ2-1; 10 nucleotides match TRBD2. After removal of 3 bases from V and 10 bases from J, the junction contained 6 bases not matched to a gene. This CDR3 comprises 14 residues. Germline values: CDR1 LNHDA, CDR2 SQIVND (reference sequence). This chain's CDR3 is CASSMPIAGGEQFF. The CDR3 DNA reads TGTGCCAGTAGTATGCCCATAGCGGGAGGCGAGCAGTTCTTC.

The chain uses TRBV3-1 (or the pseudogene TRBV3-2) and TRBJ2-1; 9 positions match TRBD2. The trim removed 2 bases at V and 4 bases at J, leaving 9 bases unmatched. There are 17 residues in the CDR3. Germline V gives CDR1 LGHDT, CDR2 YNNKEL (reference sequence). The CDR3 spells CASSQTGRREGYNEQFF. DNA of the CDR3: TGTGCCAGCAGCCAAACGGGGAGGCGGGAGGGGTACAATGAGCAGTTCTTC.

In nucleotides, the CDR3 is TGCGCCAGCAGCCGAGGGGGGGAAGAGACCCAGTACTTC. It translates to CASSRGGEETQYF. The chain combines TRBV5-1 with TRBJ2-5; a possible D gene is TRBD2 (7 bases). From germline, CDR1 is SGHRS and CDR2 YFSETQ. V was cut by 4 bases and J by 3 bases, with 10 bases left in between. The CDR3 extends over 13 amino acids.

CDR3 in DNA: TGCGCCAGCAGCCGGGACAGCGACTCCGGGACTAGCGGGAGATCTGGGGCCAACGTCCTGACTTTC. It encodes CASSRDSDSGTSGRSGANVLTF. V and J are TRBV5-1 and TRBJ2-6; TRBD2 agrees at 14 bases. CDR3 length: 22 amino acids. Germline assignment: CDR1 SGHRS and CDR2 YFSETQ. The junction had 16 bases not matched to a gene; V was cut back by 4 bases and J by 1 base. The full variable domain, its missing parts supplied by reference TRBV5-1 and TRBJ2-6, is KAGVTQTPRYLIKTRGQQVTLSCSPISGHRSVSWYQQTPGQGLQFLFEYFSETQRNKGNFPGRFSGRQFSNSRSEMNVSTLELGDSALYLCASSRDSDSGTSGRSGANVLTFGAGSRLTVL.

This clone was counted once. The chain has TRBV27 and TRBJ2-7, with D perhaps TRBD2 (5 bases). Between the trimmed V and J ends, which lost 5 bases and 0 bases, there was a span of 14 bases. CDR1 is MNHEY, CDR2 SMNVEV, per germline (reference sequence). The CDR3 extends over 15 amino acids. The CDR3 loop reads CASSKSAGDSYEQYF. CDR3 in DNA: TGTGCCAGCAGTAAATCGGCGGGCGACTCCTACGAGCAGTACTTC.

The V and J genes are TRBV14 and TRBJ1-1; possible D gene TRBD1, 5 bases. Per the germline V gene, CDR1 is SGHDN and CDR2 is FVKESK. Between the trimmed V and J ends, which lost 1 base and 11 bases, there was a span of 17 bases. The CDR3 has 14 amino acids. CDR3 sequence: CASSQVLGAAQAFF. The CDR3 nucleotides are TGTGCCAGCAGCCAAGTTTTAGGGGCAGCACAGGCTTTCTTT.

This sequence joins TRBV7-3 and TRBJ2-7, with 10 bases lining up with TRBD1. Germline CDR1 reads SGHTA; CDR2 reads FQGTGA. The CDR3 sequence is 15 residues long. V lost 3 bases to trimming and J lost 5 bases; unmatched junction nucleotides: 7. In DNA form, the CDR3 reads TGTGCCAGCAGCTTGCGGGGACAGGGGCGGAACGAGCAGTACTTC. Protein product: CASSLRGQGRNEQYF.

The CDR3 nucleotides read TGTGCCAGCAGCGGAGGGGTCGTTGAAGCTTTCTTT. Encoded protein: CASSGGVVEAFF. The chain employs TRBV28 and TRBJ1-1; possible D gene TRBD1, 5 bases. CDR3 length equals 12 residues. Trimming cost V 6 bases and J 7 bases, with 12 bases left between them. Germline CDR1 and CDR2: MDHEN and SYDVKM.

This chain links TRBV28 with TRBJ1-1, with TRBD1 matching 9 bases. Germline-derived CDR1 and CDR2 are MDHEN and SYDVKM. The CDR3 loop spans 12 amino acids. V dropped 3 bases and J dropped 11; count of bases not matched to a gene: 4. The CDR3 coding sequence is TGTGCCAGCAGTTTCCAAGACAGGGGGGCTTTCTTT. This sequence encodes CASSFQDRGAFF.

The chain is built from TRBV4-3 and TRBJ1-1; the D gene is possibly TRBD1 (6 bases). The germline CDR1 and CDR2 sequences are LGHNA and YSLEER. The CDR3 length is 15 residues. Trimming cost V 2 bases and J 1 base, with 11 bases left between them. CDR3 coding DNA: TGCGCCAGCAGCCAACAGGGACACCAGAACACTGAAGCTTTCTTT. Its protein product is CASSQQGHQNTEAFF.

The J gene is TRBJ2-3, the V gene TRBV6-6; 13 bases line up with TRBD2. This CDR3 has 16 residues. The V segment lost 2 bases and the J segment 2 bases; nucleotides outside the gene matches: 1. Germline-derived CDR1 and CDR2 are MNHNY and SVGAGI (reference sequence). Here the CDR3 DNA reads TGTGCCAGCAGTTACGGGACTAGCGGGACCACAGATACGCAGTATTTT. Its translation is CASSYGTSGTTDTQYF.

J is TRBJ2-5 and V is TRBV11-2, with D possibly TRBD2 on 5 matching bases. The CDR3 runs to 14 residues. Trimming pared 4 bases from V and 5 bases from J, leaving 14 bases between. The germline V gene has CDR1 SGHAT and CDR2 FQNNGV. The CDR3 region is CASSSARAGETQYF. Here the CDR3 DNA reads TGTGCCAGCAGCTCGGCGAGGGCCGGGGAGACCCAGTACTTC. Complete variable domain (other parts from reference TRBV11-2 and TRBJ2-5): EAGVAQSPRYKIIEKRQSVAFWCNPISGHATLYWYQQILGQGPKLLIQFQNNGVVDDSQLPKDRFSAERLKGVDSTLKIQPAKLEDSAVYLCASSSARAGETQYFGPGTRLLVL.

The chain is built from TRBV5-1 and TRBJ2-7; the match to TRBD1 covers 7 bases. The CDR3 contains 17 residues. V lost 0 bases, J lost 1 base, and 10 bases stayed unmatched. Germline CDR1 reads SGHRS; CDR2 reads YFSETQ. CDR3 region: CASSLEPPRTGSYEQYF. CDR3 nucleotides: TGCGCCAGCAGCTTGGAACCCCCCCGGACAGGTTCCTACGAGCAGTACTTC. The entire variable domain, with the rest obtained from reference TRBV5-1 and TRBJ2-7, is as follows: KAGVTQTPRYLIKTRGQQVTLSCSPISGHRSVSWYQQTPGQGLQFLFEYFSETQRNKGNFPGRFSGRQFSNSRSEMNVSTLELGDSALYLCASSLEPPRTGSYEQYFGPGTRLTVT.

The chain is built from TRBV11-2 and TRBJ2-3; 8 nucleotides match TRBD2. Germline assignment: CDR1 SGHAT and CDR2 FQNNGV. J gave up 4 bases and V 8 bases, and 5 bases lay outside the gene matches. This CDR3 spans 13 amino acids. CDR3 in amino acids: CASLAGISDTQYF. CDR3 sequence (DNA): TGTGCCAGCTTAGCGGGAATATCAGATACGCAGTATTTT.

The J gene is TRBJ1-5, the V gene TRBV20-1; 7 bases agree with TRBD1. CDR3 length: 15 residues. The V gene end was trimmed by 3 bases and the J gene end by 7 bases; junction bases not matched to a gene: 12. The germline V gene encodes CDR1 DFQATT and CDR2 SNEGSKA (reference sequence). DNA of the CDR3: TGCAGTGCTAGTCCCGGGACAGTGAGGATACAGCCCCAGCATTTT. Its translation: CSASPGTVRIQPQHF.

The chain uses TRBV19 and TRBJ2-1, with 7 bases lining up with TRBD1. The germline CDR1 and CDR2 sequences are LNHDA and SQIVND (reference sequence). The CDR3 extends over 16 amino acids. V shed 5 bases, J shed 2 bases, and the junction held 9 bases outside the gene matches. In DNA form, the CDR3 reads TGTGCCAGTAGTCCAGGGGCAGGGGGACCCTACAATGAGCAGTTCTTC. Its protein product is CASSPGAGGPYNEQFF.

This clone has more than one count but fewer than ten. The CDR3 loop reads CSARLDNEQFF. In DNA form, the CDR3 reads TGCAGTGCTAGACTCGACAATGAGCAGTTCTTC. This chain uses TRBV20-1 with TRBJ2-1, with D unclear. V lost 2 bases, J lost 5 bases, and 4 bases lay in between. CDR1 and CDR2 (germline): DFQATT, SNEGSKA (reference sequence). CDR3 length equals 11 residues.

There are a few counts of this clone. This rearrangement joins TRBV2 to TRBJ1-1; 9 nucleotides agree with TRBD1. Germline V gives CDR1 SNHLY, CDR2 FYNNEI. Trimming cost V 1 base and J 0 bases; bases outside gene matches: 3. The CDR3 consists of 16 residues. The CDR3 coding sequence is TGTGCCAGCAGTGAAGTACAGGGGGCTATGAACACTGAAGCTTTCTTT. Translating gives CASSEVQGAMNTEAFF.